The entry below gives a single T cell receptor beta chain sequence along with its context. Its target antigen remains unknown. No much larger clonotype is one base removed from it; base qualities were not supplied. The data were obtained in a study of blood T cell repertoires in COVID-19 (TCRdb year 2020). Study-wide context: Collaborator samples came from the United States, Italy and Spain and covered acute and convalescent phases of COVID-19. Nearly every sample came with metadata listing a de-identified subject ID, COVID-19 status, age in years and sex. The repertoires were made available in a free public database intended to serve as a resource for research on the immune response to SARS-CoV-2. The prospective study material was composed of cDNA or gDNA derived from T cells, B-cell-depleted T cells, or PBMCs. Where available, HLA class I and class II types were obtained from metadata supplied by the sample provider rather than from assay-based typing. The samples were drawn from two sources: the first 160 participants of the ongoing ImmuneRACE study, and approximately 1,300 subjects contributed by 6 global collaborators. Deeply sampled blood TCRbeta repertoires from subjects exposed to, actively infected with, or recovered from COVID-19 were included in the dataset.

Via the germline V gene, CDR1 is SNHLY and CDR2 FYNNEI. V is reduced by 6 bases and J by 0 bases, leaving a spacing of 14 bases between them. Taken from cysteine to phenylalanine, the CDR3 has 15 residues. Only the CDR3 portion is preserved as DNA: 45 bases, with reading frame beginning at the first base. The study at large found these results: How much clinical and demographic metadata was included differed by source and by participant, and the metadata was provided uncurated.

The collaborating institutions used their own protocols to collect whole blood in K2EDTA tubes. Collaborator samples were shipped for TCRbeta analysis as frozen whole blood, isolated PBMCs, or DNA extracted from either sample type. The immunoSEQ Assay, a bias-controlled multiplex PCR, was used to amplify TCRbeta CDR3 regions from genomic DNA. In the source study's methods: The number of nucleated cells in each sample was estimated by amplification of reference gene primers within the assay. To quantify the absolute abundance of each unique TCRbeta CDR3 rearrangement, sequence reads were collapsed and filtered. For each sample, productive Simpson clonality was calculated by taking the square root of Simpson's diversity index across productive rearrangements. The source is immuneACCESS, and TCRdb retained only in-frame sequences with V and J called. Part of the clones is not carried over; for the studies checked, unresolved V genes explain less than half of this, and the remainder is unexplained. The DNA gave D and trimming, while V, J and clone size come from that table. This sample has approximately 210,000 clones in its table, and roughly 80% of those were observed once. The ten biggest clones cover about 20% of the sample.

The sequence derives from a man aged 30-40 years with active or convalescent COVID-19. Material for sequencing was peripheral blood. The chain joins TRBV2 to TRBJ1-1; the D region possibly corresponds to TRBD1 (6 bases align). Here the CDR3 is given as CASRRLEGVNTEAFF. Read as DNA, the sequence is TGTGCCAGCAGGAGGCTTGAGGGGGTGAACACTGAAGCTTTCTTT.